A single sample is the source of the 20 T cell receptor beta chains below, sequenced in a study of blood T cell repertoires in COVID-19. Repertoires were generated with immunoSEQ multiplex PCR, while TCRdb's copy carries only in-frame clones and drops some. The profile shows about 66,000 clones, more than 70% of them singletons. The sequenced sample was peripheral blood. These receptors were collected from a man between 65 and 85 years old with acute or convalescent COVID-19.

The rearrangement joins TRBV9 to TRBJ1-1; 11 bases map to TRBD1. The germline V gene has CDR1 SGDLS and CDR2 YYNGEE. The CDR3 is 15 residues long. Trimming at V came to 0 bases and at J to 4 bases, leaving 2 bases not matched to a gene. CDR3 bases: TGTGCCAGCAGCGTAGAAGGACAGGGGGCCACTGAAGCTTTCTTT. Translation gives CASSVEGQGATEAFF.

The chain links TRBV10-2 to TRBJ1-6; TRBD1 agrees at 9 bases. The CDR3 totals 16 residues. The germline V gene encodes CDR1 WSHSY and CDR2 SAAADI. J was trimmed by 7 bases and V by 5 bases; bases with no gene match: 9. CDR3 coding DNA: TGCGCCAGCAGTAACGGTCCGGGACAGGGCAATTCACCCCTCCACTTT. The encoded protein is CASSNGPGQGNSPLHF.

The chain joins TRBV27 to TRBJ1-1; D gene unclear. Trimming shortened V by 6 bases and J by 0 bases, and 14 bases separated the two germline ends. CDR1 and CDR2 from the germline V gene are MNHEY and SMNVEV (reference sequence). The CDR3 spans 15 residues. CDR3 loop: CASSNTGFMNTEAFF. The DNA of the CDR3 is TGTGCCAGCAGCAATACGGGGTTCATGAACACTGAAGCTTTCTTT.

V and J are TRBV6-5 and TRBJ2-2; D might be TRBD2 (5 bases). V was cut by 6 bases and J by 4 bases, with 9 bases left in between. CDR3 length: 13 residues. Germline CDR1 is MNHEY and CDR2 is SVGAGI. CDR3 nucleotide sequence: TGTGCCAGCAGGCGCACTAGCACCGGGGAGCTGTTTTTT. It encodes CASRRTSTGELFF.

The chain carries TRBV28 and TRBJ2-2; 9 nucleotides align to TRBD2. Losses at the gene ends were 7 bases for V and 5 bases for J; bases not matched to a gene: 14. The CDR3 is made up of 17 amino acids. Germline-derived CDR1 and CDR2 are MDHEN and SYDVKM. DNA of the CDR3: TGTGCCAGCAAATTACTAGCGGGTCCACGCGGAACCGGGGAGCTGTTTTTT. Residues: CASKLLAGPRGTGELFF.

The gene calls are TRBV6-6 and TRBJ2-7; the D gene is possibly TRBD2 (5 bases). Looked up from germline, CDR1 is MNHNY and CDR2 is SVGAGI (reference sequence). The CDR3 consists of 15 residues. The germline V and J ends were trimmed by 1 base and 0 bases, with 10 bases remaining between them. The DNA of the CDR3 is TGTGCCAGCAGTTACTTCAAGCGGTTCTCCTACGAGCAGTACTTC. It yields the protein CASSYFKRFSYEQYF.

The genes are TRBV12-3 or TRBV12-4 and TRBJ1-2; 9 nucleotides line up with TRBD1. V shed 4 bases, J shed 9 bases, and the junction held 6 bases outside the gene matches. The CDR3 consists of 13 residues. The CDR3 is CASSYTGGGSYTF. The CDR3 DNA reads as TGTGCCAGCAGTTATACAGGGGGCGGAAGCTACACCTTC.

V usage is TRBV11-2 and J usage is TRBJ1-1, with 7 bases matching TRBD1. Germline CDR1 SGHAT, CDR2 FQNNGV. The J segment lost 4 bases and the V segment lost 4 bases, leaving 9 bases of the junction unmatched. The CDR3 is 15 amino acids. CDR3 nucleotides: TGTGCCAGCAGCTCGGGCCACCCAGGGGGCACTGAAGCTTTCTTT. Protein sequence: CASSSGHPGGTEAFF. Full variable domain (rest looked up from reference TRBV11-2 and TRBJ1-1): EAGVAQSPRYKIIEKRQSVAFWCNPISGHATLYWYQQILGQGPKLLIQFQNNGVVDDSQLPKDRFSAERLKGVDSTLKIQPAKLEDSAVYLCASSSGHPGGTEAFFGQGTRLTVV.

The chain recombines TRBV18 with TRBJ1-5; 8 bases align to TRBD1. CDR1 KGHSH and CDR2 LQKENI come from the germline V gene. Trimming took 3 bases from V and 3 from J; bases not matched to a gene: 1. The CDR3 length is 14 residues. The CDR3 is CASSPTGVNQPQHF. The CDR3 DNA follows: TGTGCCAGCTCACCGACAGGGGTCAATCAGCCCCAGCATTTT. The full variable domain, completed using reference TRBV18 and TRBJ1-5, is NAGVMQNPRHLVRRRGQEARLRCSPMKGHSHVYWYRQLPEEGLKFMVYLQKENIIDESGMPKERFSAEFPKEGPSILRIQQVVRGDSAAYFCASSPTGVNQPQHFGDGTRLSIL.

The chain couples TRBV4-3 to TRBJ2-1; a weak D match, TRBD1 (6 bases). The CDR3 sequence is 16 residues long. Germline CDR1 and CDR2: LGHNA and YSLEER. V lost 3 bases, J lost 4 bases, and 16 bases lay in between. The CDR3 sequence: CASSQYTGSRYNEQFF. The DNA of the CDR3 is TGCGCCAGCAGCCAGTATACAGGGTCTCGTTACAATGAGCAGTTCTTC.

The count of this clone is one. The chain has TRBV5-1 and TRBJ2-1; 8 nucleotides line up with TRBD2. V shed 5 bases, J shed 0 bases, and the junction held 1 base outside the gene matches. Germline CDR1 SGHRS, CDR2 YFSETQ. The CDR3 consists of 14 residues. CDR3 region: CASRSGGSYNEQFF. As DNA, the CDR3 is TGCGCCAGCAGGAGCGGGGGCTCCTACAATGAGCAGTTCTTC.

The CDR3 protein is CASRGGYNEQFF. The CDR3 DNA reads TGTGCCAGCCGGGGGGGATACAATGAGCAGTTCTTC. This rearrangement joins TRBV27 to TRBJ2-1; 8 bases line up with TRBD2. This CDR3 comprises 12 residues. Germline CDR1 reads MNHEY; CDR2 reads SMNVEV (reference sequence). V was pared by 8 bases and J by 4 bases, with 1 base of the junction left unmatched.

The genes are TRBV29-1 and TRBJ1-5, with 7 bases aligning to TRBD1. From germline, CDR1 is SQVTM and CDR2 ANQGSEA. The CDR3 is made up of 12 amino acids. Trimming at V came to 4 bases and at J to 5 bases, leaving 2 bases not matched to a gene. This chain's CDR3 is CSVGTGDQPQHF. The DNA of the CDR3 is TGCAGCGTTGGTACAGGGGATCAGCCCCAGCATTTT.

The DNA for the CDR3 is TGTGCCAGCAGCGCCCGGGTGGGGGGGCGAATCACTGAAGCTTTCTTT. Amino acids: CASSARVGGRITEAFF. The rearrangement joins TRBV9 to TRBJ1-1, with D possibly being TRBD1 (6 bases). This CDR3 region has 16 residues. Germline CDR1 and CDR2: SGDLS and YYNGEE. V shed 3 bases and J shed 4 bases, with 19 bases lying between them.

The genes are TRBV4-3 and TRBJ1-4; no definite D call. Germline CDR1 is LGHNA and CDR2 is YSLEER. The CDR3 runs 16 residues. Trimming took 0 bases from V and 7 from J, leaving 15 bases between them. CDR3 amino acids: CASSQDRRARGEKLFF. CDR3 coding DNA: TGCGCCAGCAGCCAAGATAGAAGGGCTCGGGGTGAAAAACTGTTTTTT.

V usage is TRBV5-1 and J usage is TRBJ1-2, with 7 bases that match TRBD1. From germline, CDR1 is SGHRS and CDR2 YFSETQ. V was pared by 7 bases and J by 7 bases, with 13 bases of the junction left unmatched. The CDR3 runs to 14 residues. CDR3 nucleotide sequence: TGCGCCAGCGGACAGGAGAACCTTACTCCTGGCTACACCTTC. Amino acids: CASGQENLTPGYTF.

This sequence joins TRBV3-1 (or the pseudogene TRBV3-2) and TRBJ1-6, with TRBD1 identical over 7 bases. Germline assignment: CDR1 LGHDT and CDR2 YNNKEL (reference sequence). With 4 bases clipped from V and 4 bases from J, the junction kept 4 bases outside the gene matches. The CDR3 runs to 15 residues. The CDR3 DNA reads as TGTGCCAGCAGCCCCCGGACAGGATATAATTCACCCCTCCACTTT. It translates to CASSPRTGYNSPLHF.

This chain joins TRBV4-2 and TRBJ1-2, with D perhaps matching TRBD1 (5 bases). From germline, CDR1 is LGHNA and CDR2 YNFKEQ. The CDR3 length is 17 residues. Trimming removed 0 bases from V and 2 bases from J, with 16 bases in between. The CDR3 DNA reads TGTGCCAGCAGCCAAGATCAGGGACTCCGAGGGAACTATGGCTACACCTTC. It translates to CASSQDQGLRGNYGYTF.

The chain uses TRBV7-2 and TRBJ2-3; 8 nucleotides agree with TRBD2. The germline CDR1 and CDR2 sequences are SGHTA and FQGNSA. The CDR3 sequence is 16 residues long. Trimming cost V 3 bases and J 0 bases; bases outside gene matches: 5. CDR3 region: CASSLVAGTSTDTQYF. The CDR3 DNA follows: TGTGCCAGCAGCTTGGTAGCGGGGACTAGCACAGATACGCAGTATTTT.

Only one count was recorded for this clone. This rearrangement joins TRBV6-4 to TRBJ2-5; 8 bases are shared with TRBD1. CDR3 length: 19 amino acids. CDR1 is MRHNA and CDR2 is SNTAGT in the germline V gene. V lost 0 bases and J lost 3; bases outside the gene matches: 15. The CDR3 nucleotides are TGTGCCAGCAGTGACTCTTTTGGCCCGGGACAGGTCAAAGAAGAGACCCAGTACTTC. Residues: CASSDSFGPGQVKEETQYF.